This T cell receptor beta chain was identified during a study of T-cell memory formation after mild COVID-19. Study results and limitations: Some responding clones appeared in pre-infection memory, suggesting cross-reactive memory joined.

This clonotype has at least ten counts. No antigen is known for it. TCRdb reanalysed the 5' RACE reads using MiXCR and keeps one entry per CDR3 protein. The profile shows approximately 290,000 distinct CDR3 sequences, about a sixth of them singletons. This CDR3 spans 16 amino acids. V shed 3 bases, J shed 1 base, and the junction held 8 bases outside the gene matches. Germline-derived CDR1 and CDR2 are SGHVS and FNYEAQ. Sequencing was performed on PBMCs or a T cell subset sorted from them (not recorded which). The sequence was collected from a man between 18 and 35 years old who had mild COVID-19 (a few samples of this study predate the infection). Cell type and time point are not known. The chain has TRBV7-6 and TRBJ2-5; 7 nucleotides agree with TRBD1. CDR3 in amino acids: CASSFGQVKLQETQYF. Here the CDR3 DNA reads TGTGCCAGCAGCTTCGGACAGGTTAAACTCCAAGAGACCCAGTACTTC.